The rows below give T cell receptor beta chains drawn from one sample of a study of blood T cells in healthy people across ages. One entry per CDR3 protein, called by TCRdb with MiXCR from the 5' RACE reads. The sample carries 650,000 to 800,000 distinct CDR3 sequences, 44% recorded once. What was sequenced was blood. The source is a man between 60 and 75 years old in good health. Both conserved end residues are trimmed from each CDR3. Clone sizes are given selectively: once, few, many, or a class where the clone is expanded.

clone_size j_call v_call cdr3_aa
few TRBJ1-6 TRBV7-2 ASSLGPPGGEESPLH
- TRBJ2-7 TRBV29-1 SVVPRSSYEQY
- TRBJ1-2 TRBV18 ASSPNRDGYGYT
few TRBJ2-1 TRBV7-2 ASSLIGSSYNEQF
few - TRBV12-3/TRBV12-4 ASSSSRGQAHEQY
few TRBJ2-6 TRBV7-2 ASSLYTRSTGANVLT
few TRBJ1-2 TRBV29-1 SVEGIGGGYT
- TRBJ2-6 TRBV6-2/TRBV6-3 ASSIYRDRGGTGANVLT
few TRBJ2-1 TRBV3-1 ASRQGGGEQF
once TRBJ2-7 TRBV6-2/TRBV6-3 ASSDLIAGGSYEQY
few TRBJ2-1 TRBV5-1 ASSLAGARPGRRSSYNEQF
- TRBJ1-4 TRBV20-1 SAGPGTNEKLF
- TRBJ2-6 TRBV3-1 ASSQVVRLGANVLT
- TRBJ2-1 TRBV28 ASKRDRLYNEQF
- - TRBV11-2 ASSLPAGGLYEQY
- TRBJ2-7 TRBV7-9 ASSRDANYEQY
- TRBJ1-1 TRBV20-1 SARDRGRALITTEAF
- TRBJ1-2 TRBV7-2 ASSLSYDRGGYT
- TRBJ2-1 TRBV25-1 ASSEAGSMDEQF
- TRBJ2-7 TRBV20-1 SATSYEQY
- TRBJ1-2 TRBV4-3 ASSPGARYRSYGYT
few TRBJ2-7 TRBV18 ASSATGGLFEQY
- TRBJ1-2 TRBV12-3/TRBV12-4 VSRKKGTPGGCT
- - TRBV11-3 ASTRWGKEETQY
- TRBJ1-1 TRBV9 ASSVVAGGMVTEAF
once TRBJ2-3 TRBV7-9 ASSLEPRLTQY
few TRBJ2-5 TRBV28 ASERGKETQY
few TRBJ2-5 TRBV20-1 SAGPDLAGSEETQY
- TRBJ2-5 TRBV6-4 ASSGIAHNNQETQY
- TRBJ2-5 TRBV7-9 ASSDRRLAPGQETQY
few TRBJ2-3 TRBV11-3 ASSPGGAPPDTQY
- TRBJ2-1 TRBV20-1 SANLAVPYNEQF
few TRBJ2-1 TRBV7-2 ASSCQGTSGNEQF
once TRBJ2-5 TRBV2 ASRSAGGQETQY
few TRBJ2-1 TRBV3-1 ASSQAGIEQF
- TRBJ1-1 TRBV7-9 ASISTGDTEAF
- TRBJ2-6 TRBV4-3 ASSQAPYRDSFSGANVLT
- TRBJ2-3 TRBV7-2 ASSLGGGGSDTQY
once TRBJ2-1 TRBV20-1 SARTGNLGNEQF
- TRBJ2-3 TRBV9 ASSRRGRATDTQY
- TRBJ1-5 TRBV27 ASSVHPNQPQH
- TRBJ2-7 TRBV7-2 ASSLLGSSYEQY
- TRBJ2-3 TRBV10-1 ASSEGAYTDTQY
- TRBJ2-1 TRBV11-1 ASSPTLVPSYNEQF
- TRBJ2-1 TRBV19 ASSIQAGGYNEQF
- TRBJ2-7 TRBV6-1 ASSEMVYEQY
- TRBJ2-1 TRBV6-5 ASSKGGRNEQF
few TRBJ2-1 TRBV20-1 SALRGGPINEQF
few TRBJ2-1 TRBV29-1 SVDPLIPKGEFSDEQF
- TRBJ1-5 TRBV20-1 SAPWGGVNQPQH
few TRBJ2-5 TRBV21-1 ASEVRQDQETQY
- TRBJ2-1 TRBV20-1 SARSRASYNEQF
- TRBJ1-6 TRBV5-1 ASKGGTGSNSPLH
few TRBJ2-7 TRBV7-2 ASTPQIGQKGEQY
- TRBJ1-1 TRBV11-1 ASSWAQNTEAF